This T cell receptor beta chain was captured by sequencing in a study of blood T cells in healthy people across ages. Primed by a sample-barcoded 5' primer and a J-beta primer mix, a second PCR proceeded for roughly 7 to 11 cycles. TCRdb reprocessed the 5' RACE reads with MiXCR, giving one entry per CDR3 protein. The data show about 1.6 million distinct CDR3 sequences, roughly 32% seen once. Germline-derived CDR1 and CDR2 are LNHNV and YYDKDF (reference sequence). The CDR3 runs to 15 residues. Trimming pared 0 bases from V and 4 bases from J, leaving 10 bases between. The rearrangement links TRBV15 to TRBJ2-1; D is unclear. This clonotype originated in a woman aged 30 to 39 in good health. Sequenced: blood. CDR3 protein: CATSRDTAEYNEQFF. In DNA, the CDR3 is TGTGCCACCAGCAGAGATACGGCGGAGTACAATGAGCAGTTCTTC.